The 9 T cell receptor beta chains presented below share a single source sample, sequenced in a study of cytomegalovirus exposure and HLA in healthy donors. The study ran its PCR with 60 Vbeta and 13 Jbeta primers. Clones were read by immunoSEQ multiplex PCR, and TCRdb kept only the in-frame ones, dropping some. The sample has 150,000 to 200,000 clones, about 81% seen once; the top ten hold about 1.9%. The sample taken for sequencing was PBMCs. All receptors come from a woman under 30 in good health and CMV-seropositive.

This clone was observed a few times. The genes are TRBV4-1 and TRBJ2-3, with D possibly matching TRBD1 (6 bases). Germline V gene lookup returns CDR1 MGHRA and CDR2 YSYEKL. The V gene lost 4 bases and the J gene lost 3 bases, with 20 bases spanning the gap. The CDR3 loop spans 17 amino acids. In nucleotides, the CDR3 is TGCGCCAGCAGCCGGTCCGGGACACCCCAGCGGACAGATACGCAGTATTTT. It codes for CASSRSGTPQRTDTQYF.

J is TRBJ2-2 and V is TRBV30; TRBD2 matches at 9 bases. V shed 4 bases and J 5 bases; nucleotides not matched to a gene: 5. The CDR3 contains 14 residues. CDR1 and CDR2 (germline): GTSNPN, SVGIG (reference sequence). CDR3 amino acids: CAWTAGGFTGELFF. CDR3 DNA sequence: TGTGCCTGGACGGCGGGGGGGTTTACCGGGGAGCTGTTTTTT.

This sequence joins TRBV5-6 and TRBJ2-7; possible D gene TRBD1, 5 bases. The CDR3 contains 19 residues. V dropped 0 bases and J dropped 3 bases, with 25 bases sitting between them. Germline V gives CDR1 SGHDT, CDR2 YYEEEE. The CDR3 nucleotides are TGTGCCAGCAGCTTGGCTCAGACATTGGGCCTCAGGGTGGTCTACGAGCAGTACGTC. This gives the protein CASSLAQTLGLRVVYEQYV.

The DNA of the CDR3 is TGTGCCAGCAGCCAAGGGGGGGGACAGGGGGCGCGAGGGAATCAGCCCCAGCATTTT. It encodes CASSQGGGQGARGNQPQHF. V is TRBV4-2 and J is TRBJ1-5, with 12 bases that match TRBD1. V trimming: 1 base; J trimming: 4 bases; junction bases outside the gene matches: 11. This CDR3 is built from 19 residues. Germline CDR1 and CDR2: LGHNA and YNFKEQ.

The rearrangement uses TRBV27 and TRBJ2-1; 7 nucleotides match TRBD1. Germline V lookup: CDR1 MNHEY, CDR2 SMNVEV (reference sequence). Germline trimming cut 6 bases from V and 4 bases from J; bases unmatched to any gene: 6. The CDR3 is made up of 14 amino acids. The CDR3 DNA follows: TGTGCCAGCAGATCCGGGACAGTATACAATGAGCAGTTCTTC. Residues: CASRSGTVYNEQFF.

The rearrangement uses TRBV4-1 and TRBJ1-6; tentatively, D is TRBD1 (6 bases). Trimming removed 1 base at V and 7 bases at J, with 23 bases between. The CDR3 is 19 amino acids. In germline, CDR1 is MGHRA, CDR2 YSYEKL. This CDR3 reads CASSQGGWTERSQNSPLHF. The CDR3 DNA reads TGCGCCAGCAGCCAAGGGGGGTGGACAGAACGATCCCAAAATTCACCCCTCCACTTT.

The J gene is TRBJ1-1, the V gene TRBV5-5; TRBD1 might be the D (6 bases). CDR3 length: 14 amino acids. Germline assignment: CDR1 SGHKS and CDR2 YYEKEE (reference sequence). V dropped 0 bases and J dropped 1 base, with 7 bases sitting between them. The CDR3 here is CASSLDRANTEAFF. The CDR3 DNA is TGTGCCAGCAGCTTGGACAGGGCGAACACTGAAGCTTTCTTT.

V is TRBV6-1 and J is TRBJ2-7; D is possibly TRBD2 (6 bases). Germline V gene data show CDR1 as MNHNS and CDR2 as SASEGT. V was pared by 3 bases and J by 1 base, with 13 bases between. The CDR3 is 15 amino acids. The CDR3 spells CASSESLEGSYEQYV. The CDR3 DNA reads as TGTGCCAGCAGTGAGTCGTTGGAGGGTTCCTACGAGCAGTACGTC.

The V and J genes are TRBV7-2 and TRBJ2-5, with 7 bases aligning to TRBD1. Trimming removed 5 bases from V and 5 bases from J; junction bases left unmatched: 14. Germline V gene data show CDR1 as SGHTA and CDR2 as FQGNSA. CDR3 length equals 16 residues. CDR3 sequence reads: CASSPGQATPLETQYF. CDR3 sequence (DNA): TGTGCCAGCAGCCCAGGACAGGCAACCCCTTTGGAGACCCAGTACTTC.